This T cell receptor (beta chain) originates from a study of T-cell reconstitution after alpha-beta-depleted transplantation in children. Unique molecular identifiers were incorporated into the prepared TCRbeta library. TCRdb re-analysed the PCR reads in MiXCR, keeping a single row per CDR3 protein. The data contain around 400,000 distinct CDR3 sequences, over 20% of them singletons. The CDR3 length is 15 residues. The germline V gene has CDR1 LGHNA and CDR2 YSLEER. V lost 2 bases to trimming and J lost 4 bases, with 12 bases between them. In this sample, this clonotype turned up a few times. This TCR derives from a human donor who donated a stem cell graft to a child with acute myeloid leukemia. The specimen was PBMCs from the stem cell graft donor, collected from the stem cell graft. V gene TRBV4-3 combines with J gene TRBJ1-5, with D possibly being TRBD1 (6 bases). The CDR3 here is CASSQQRDTNQPQHF. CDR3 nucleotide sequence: TGCGCCAGCAGCCAACAACGGGACACGAATCAGCCCCAGCATTTT.